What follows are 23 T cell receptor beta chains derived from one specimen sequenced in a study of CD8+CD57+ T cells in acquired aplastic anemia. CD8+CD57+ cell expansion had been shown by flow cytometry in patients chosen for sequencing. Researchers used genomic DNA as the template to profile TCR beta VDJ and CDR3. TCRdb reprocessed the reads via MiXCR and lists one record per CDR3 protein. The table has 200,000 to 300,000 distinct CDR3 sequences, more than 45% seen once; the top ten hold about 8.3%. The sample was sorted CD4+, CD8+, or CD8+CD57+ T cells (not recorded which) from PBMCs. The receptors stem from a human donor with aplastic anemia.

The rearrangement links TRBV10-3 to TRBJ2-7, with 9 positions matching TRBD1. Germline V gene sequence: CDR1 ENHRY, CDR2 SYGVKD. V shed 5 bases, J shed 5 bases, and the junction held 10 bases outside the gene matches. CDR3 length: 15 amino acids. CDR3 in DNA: TGTGCCATCAGTAACACCGGGACAGGGTTCCACGAGCAGTACTTC. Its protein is CAISNTGTGFHEQYF.

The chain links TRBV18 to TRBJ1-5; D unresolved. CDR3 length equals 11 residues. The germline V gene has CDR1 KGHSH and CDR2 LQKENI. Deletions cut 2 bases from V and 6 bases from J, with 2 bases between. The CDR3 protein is CASSPSQPQHF. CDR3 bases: TGTGCCAGCTCACCATCTCAGCCCCAGCATTTT.

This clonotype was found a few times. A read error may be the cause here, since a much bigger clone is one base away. Here the CDR3 reads CASSQDSLYGYTF. The CDR3 nucleotides are TGCGCCAGCAGCCAAGATAGCCTGTATGGCTACACCTTC. The chain carries TRBV4-1 and TRBJ1-2; unclear D gene. The V gene lost 0 bases and the J gene lost 5 bases, with 7 bases spanning the gap. The CDR3 length is 13 residues. Looked up from germline, CDR1 is MGHRA and CDR2 is YSYEKL.

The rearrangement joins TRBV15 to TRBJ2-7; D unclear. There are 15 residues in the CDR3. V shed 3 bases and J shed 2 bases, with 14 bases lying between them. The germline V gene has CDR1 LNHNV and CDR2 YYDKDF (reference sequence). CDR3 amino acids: CATSSDPNRTYEQYF. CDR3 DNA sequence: TGTGCCACCAGCAGCGACCCTAATCGGACCTACGAGCAGTACTTC.

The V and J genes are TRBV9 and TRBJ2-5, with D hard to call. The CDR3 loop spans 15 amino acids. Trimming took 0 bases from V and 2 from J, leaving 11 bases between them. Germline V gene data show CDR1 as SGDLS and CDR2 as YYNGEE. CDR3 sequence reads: CASSVEDNEQETQYF. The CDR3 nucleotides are TGTGCCAGCAGCGTAGAAGACAATGAGCAAGAGACCCAGTACTTC.

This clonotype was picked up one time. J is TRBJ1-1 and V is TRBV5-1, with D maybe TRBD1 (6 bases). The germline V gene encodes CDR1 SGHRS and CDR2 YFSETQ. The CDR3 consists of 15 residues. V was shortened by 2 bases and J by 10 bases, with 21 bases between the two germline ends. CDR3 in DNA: TGCGCCAGCAGCTTTTACAGGGAAACGCCTTTTGGAGCTTTCTTT. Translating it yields CASSFYRETPFGAFF.

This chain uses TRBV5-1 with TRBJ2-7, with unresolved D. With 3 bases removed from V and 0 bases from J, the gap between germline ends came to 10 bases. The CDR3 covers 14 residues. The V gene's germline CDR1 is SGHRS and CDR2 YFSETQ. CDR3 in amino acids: CASSYGTSSYEQYF. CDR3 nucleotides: TGCGCCAGCAGCTACGGCACGAGCTCCTACGAGCAGTACTTC.

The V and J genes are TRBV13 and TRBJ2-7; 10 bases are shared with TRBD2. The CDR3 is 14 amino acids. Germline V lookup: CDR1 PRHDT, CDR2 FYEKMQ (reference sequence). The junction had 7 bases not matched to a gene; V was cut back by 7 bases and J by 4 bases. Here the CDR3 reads CASMLAGDWYEQYF. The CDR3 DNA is TGTGCCAGCATGCTAGCGGGAGATTGGTACGAGCAGTACTTC.

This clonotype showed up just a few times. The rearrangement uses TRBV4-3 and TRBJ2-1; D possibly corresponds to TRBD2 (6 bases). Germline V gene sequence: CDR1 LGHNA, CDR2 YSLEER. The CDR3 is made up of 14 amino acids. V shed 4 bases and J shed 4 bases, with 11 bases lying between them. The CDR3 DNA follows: TGCGCCAGCAGCCCGGGACTTGAGTACAATGAGCAGTTCTTC. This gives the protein CASSPGLEYNEQFF.

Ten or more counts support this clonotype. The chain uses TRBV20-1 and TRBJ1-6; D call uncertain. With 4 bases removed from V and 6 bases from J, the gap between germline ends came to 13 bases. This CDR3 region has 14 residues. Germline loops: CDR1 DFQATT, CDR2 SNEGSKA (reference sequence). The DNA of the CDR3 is TGCAGTGCTAAACCCCGTGTAGCTAATTCACCCCTCCACTTT. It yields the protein CSAKPRVANSPLHF.

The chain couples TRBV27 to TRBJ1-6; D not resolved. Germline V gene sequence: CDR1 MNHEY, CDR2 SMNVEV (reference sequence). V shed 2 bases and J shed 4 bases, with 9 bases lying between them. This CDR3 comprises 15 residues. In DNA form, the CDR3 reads TGTGCCAGCAGTTTACCCCCCCATTATAATTCACCCCTCCACTTT. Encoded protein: CASSLPPHYNSPLHF.

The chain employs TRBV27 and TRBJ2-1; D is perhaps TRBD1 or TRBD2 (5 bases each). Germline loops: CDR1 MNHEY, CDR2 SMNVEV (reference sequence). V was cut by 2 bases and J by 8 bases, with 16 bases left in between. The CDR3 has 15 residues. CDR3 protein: CASSLVKGRGDEQFF. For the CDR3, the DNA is TGTGCCAGCAGTTTAGTAAAGGGACGAGGAGATGAGCAGTTCTTC.

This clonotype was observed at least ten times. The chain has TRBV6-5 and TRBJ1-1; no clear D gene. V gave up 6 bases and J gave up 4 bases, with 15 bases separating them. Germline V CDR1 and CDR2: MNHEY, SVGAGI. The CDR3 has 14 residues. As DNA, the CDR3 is TGTGCCAGCAGCCTCGTCTCGGAGACCACTGAAGCTTTCTTT. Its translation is CASSLVSETTEAFF.

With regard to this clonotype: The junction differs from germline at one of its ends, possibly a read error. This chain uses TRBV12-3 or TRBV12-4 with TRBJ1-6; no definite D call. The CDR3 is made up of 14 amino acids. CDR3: CACSFTTGQSPLHF. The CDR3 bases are TGTGCCTGCAGTTTCACGACGGGTCAATCACCCCTCCACTTT.

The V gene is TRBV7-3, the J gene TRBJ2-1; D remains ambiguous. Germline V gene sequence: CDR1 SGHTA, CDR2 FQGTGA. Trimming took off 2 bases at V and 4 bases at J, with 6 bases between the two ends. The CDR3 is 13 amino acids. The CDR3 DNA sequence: TGTGCCAGCAGCTTAGCATTATACAATGAGCAGTTCTTC. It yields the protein CASSLALYNEQFF.

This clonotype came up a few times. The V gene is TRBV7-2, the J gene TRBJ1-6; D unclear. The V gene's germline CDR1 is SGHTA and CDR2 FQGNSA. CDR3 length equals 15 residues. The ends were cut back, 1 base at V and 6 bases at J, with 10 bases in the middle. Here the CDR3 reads CASSLVRDLNSPLHF. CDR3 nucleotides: TGTGCCAGCAGCTTAGTTCGGGATCTTAATTCACCCCTCCACTTT.

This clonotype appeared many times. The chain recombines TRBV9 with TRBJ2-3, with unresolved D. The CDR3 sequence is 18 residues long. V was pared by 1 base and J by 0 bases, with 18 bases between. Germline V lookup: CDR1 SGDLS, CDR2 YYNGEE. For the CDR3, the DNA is TGTGCCAGCAGCGTAAGGTCCGGCGGTATCTCTAGCACAGATACGCAGTATTTT. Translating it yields CASSVRSGGISSTDTQYF.

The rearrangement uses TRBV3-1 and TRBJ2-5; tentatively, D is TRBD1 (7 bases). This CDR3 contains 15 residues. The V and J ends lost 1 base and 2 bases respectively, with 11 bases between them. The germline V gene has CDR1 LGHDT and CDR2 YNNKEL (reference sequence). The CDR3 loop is CASSQVAGQQETQYF. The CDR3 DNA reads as TGTGCCAGCAGCCAAGTCGCGGGACAGCAAGAGACCCAGTACTTC.

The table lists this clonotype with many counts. This CDR3 reads CASTSKETGPGPQHF. The CDR3 nucleotides read TGTGCCAGCACCTCCAAGGAGACGGGGCCAGGGCCCCAGCATTTT. The rearrangement links TRBV7-8 to TRBJ1-5, with D possibly being TRBD1 (5 bases). CDR1 and CDR2 (germline): SGHVS, FQNEAQ. CDR3 size: 15 residues. The ends were cut back, 7 bases at V and 9 bases at J, with 22 bases in the middle. Looking up the rest from reference TRBV7-8 and TRBJ1-5 gives the full variable domain: GAGVSQSPRYKVAKRGQDVALRCDPISGHVSLFWYQQALGQGPEFLTYFQNEAQLDKSGLPSDRFFAERPEGSVSTLKIQRTQQEDSAVYLCASTSKETGPGPQHFGDGTRLSIL.

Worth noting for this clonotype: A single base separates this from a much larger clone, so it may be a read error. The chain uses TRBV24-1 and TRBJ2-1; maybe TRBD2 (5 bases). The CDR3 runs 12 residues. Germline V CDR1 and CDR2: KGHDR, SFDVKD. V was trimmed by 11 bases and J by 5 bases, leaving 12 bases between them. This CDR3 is CASSGTHNEQFF. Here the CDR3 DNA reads TGTGCCAGCAGCGGTACTCACAATGAGCAGTTCTTC.

In DNA form, the CDR3 reads TGTGCCAGCAGCTTGGATCGGGGGCCCTCCTATGGCTACACCTTC. Amino acids: CASSLDRGPSYGYTF. The chain has TRBV7-9 and TRBJ1-2; D is perhaps TRBD1 (6 bases). Trimming left V 3 bases short and J 4 bases short, with 15 bases between. Germline assignment: CDR1 SEHNR and CDR2 FQNEAQ (reference sequence). The CDR3 runs to 15 residues. The variable domain in full, completed from reference TRBV7-9 and TRBJ1-2, reads DTGVSQNPRHKITKRGQNVTFRCDPISEHNRLYWYRQTLGQGPEFLTYFQNEAQLEKSRLLSDRFSAERPKGSFSTLEIQRTEQGDSAMYLCASSLDRGPSYGYTFGSGTRLTVV.

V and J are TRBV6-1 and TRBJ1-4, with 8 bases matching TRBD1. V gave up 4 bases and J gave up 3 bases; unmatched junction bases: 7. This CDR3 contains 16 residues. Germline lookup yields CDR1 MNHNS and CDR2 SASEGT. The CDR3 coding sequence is TGTGCCAGCAGTGGGAGCCGGACAGGGTCTAATGAAAAACTGTTTTTT. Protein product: CASSGSRTGSNEKLFF.

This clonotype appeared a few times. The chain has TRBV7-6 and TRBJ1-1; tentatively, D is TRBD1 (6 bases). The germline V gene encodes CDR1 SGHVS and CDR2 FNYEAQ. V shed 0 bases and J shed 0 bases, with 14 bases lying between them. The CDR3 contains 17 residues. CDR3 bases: TGTGCCAGCAGCTTAGCTCCCGGGACAAGCTTGAACACTGAAGCTTTCTTT. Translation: CASSLAPGTSLNTEAFF.